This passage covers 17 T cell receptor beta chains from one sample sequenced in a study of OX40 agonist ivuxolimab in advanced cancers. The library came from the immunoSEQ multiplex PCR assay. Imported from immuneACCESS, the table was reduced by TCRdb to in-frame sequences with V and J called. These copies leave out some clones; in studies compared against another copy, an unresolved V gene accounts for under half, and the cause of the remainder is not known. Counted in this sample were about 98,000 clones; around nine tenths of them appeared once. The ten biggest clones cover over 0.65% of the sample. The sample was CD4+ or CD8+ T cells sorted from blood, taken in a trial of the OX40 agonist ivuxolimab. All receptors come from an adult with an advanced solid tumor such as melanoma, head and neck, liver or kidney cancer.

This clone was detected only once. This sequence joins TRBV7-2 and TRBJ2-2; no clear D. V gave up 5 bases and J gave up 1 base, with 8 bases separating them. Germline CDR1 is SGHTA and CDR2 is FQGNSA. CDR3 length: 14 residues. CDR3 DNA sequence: TGTGCCAGCAGCCCCCCAGGGAACACCGGGGAGCTGTTTTTT. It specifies CASSPPGNTGELFF. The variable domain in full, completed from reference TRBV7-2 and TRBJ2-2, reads GAGVSQSPSNKVTEKGKDVELRCDPISGHTALYWYRQSLGQGLEFLIYFQGNSAPDKSGLPSDRFSAERTGGSVSTLTIQRTQQEDSAVYLCASSPPGNTGELFFGEGSRLTVL.

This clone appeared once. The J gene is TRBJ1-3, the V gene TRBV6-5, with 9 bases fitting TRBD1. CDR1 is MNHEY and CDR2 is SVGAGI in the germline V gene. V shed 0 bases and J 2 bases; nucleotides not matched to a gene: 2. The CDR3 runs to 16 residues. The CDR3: CASSYSRDRAGNTIYF. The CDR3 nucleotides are TGTGCCAGCAGTTACTCCAGGGACAGGGCTGGAAACACCATATATTTT.

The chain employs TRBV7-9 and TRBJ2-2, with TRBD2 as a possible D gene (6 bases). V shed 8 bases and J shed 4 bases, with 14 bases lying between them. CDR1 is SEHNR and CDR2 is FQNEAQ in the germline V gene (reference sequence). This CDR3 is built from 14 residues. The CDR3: CASGPAGLTGELFF. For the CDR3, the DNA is TGTGCCAGCGGGCCGGCGGGGCTCACCGGGGAGCTGTTTTTT.

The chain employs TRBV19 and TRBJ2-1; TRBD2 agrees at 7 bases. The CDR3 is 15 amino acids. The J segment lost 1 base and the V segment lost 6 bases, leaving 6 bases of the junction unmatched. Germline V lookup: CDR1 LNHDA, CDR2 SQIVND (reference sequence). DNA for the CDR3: TGTGCCAGTAGCCCTCTAGCGGCTTCCTACAATGAGCAGTTCTTC. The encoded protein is CASSPLAASYNEQFF.

This CDR3 is CASSPYDRSYEQYF. DNA for the CDR3: TGCGCCAGCAGCCCCTATGACAGGTCCTACGAGCAGTACTTC. V is TRBV5-1 and J is TRBJ2-7; D possibly corresponds to TRBD1 (6 bases). Germline-derived CDR1 and CDR2 are SGHRS and YFSETQ. The CDR3 loop spans 14 amino acids. V was cut by 4 bases and J by 1 base, with 12 bases left in between. Full variable domain (missing parts from reference TRBV5-1 and TRBJ2-7): KAGVTQTPRYLIKTRGQQVTLSCSPISGHRSVSWYQQTPGQGLQFLFEYFSETQRNKGNFPGRFSGRQFSNSRSEMNVSTLELGDSALYLCASSPYDRSYEQYFGPGTRLTVT.

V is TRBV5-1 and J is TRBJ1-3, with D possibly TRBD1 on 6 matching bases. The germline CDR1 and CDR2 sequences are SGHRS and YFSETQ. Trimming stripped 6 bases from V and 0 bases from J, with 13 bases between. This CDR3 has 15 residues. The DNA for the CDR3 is TGCGCCAGCACTCGGGGGGCCTCCTCTGGAAACACCATATATTTT. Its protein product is CASTRGASSGNTIYF.

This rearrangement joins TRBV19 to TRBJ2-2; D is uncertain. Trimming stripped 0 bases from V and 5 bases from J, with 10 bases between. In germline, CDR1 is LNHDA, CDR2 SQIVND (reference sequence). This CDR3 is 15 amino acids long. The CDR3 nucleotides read TGTGCCAGTAGTATAGATCCTCGGGCTACCGGGGAGCTGTTTTTT. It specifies CASSIDPRATGELFF.

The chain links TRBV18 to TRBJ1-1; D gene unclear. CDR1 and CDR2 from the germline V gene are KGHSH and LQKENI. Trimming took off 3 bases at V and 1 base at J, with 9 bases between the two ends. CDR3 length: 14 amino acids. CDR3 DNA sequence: TGTGCCAGCTCACCCCCCCCGGGGAACACTGAAGCTTTCTTT. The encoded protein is CASSPPPGNTEAFF. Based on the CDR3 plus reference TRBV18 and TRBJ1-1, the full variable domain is NAGVMQNPRHLVRRRGQEARLRCSPMKGHSHVYWYRQLPEEGLKFMVYLQKENIIDESGMPKERFSAEFPKEGPSILRIQQVVRGDSAAYFCASSPPPGNTEAFFGQGTRLTVV.

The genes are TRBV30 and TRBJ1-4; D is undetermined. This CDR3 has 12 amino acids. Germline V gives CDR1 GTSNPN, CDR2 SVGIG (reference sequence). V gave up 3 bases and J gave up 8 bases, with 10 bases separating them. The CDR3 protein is CAWSTLREKLFF. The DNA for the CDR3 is TGTGCCTGGAGCACCCTCAGGGAAAAACTGTTTTTT.

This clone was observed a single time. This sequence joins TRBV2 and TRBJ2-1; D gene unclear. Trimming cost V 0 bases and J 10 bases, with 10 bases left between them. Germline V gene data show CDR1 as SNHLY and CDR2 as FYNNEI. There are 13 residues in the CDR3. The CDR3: CASSEATSWEQFF. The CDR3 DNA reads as TGTGCCAGCAGTGAAGCGACAAGTTGGGAGCAGTTCTTC.

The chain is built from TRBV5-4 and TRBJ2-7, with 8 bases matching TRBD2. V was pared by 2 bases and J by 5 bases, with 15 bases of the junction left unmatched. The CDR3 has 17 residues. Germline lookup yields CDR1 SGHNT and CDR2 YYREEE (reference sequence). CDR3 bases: TGTGCCAGCAGCTTAGGCGGCGGGAGGACCTCTAGGGACGAGCAGTACTTC. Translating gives CASSLGGGRTSRDEQYF.

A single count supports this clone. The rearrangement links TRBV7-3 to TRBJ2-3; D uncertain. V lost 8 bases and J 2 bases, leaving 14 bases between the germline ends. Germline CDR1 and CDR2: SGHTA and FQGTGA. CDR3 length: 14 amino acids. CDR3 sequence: CASSAYGPTDTQYF. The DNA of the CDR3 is TGTGCCAGCTCAGCTTACGGGCCCACAGATACGCAGTATTTT.

DNA for the CDR3: TGTGCCAGCAGCTCATCGGGGCTGATGAACACTGAAGCTTTCTTT. Its translation is CASSSSGLMNTEAFF. The chain uses TRBV28 and TRBJ1-1; a weak D match, TRBD1 (5 bases). Germline V gene lookup returns CDR1 MDHEN and CDR2 SYDVKM. CDR3 length equals 15 residues. The V gene lost 6 bases and the J gene lost 0 bases, with 14 bases spanning the gap.

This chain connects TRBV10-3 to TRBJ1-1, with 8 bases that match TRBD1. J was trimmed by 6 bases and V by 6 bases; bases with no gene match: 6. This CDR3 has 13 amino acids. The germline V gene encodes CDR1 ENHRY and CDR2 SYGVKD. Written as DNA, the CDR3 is TGTGCCATCAGAGGACAGGGAATATCTGAAGCTTTCTTT. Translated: CAIRGQGISEAFF.

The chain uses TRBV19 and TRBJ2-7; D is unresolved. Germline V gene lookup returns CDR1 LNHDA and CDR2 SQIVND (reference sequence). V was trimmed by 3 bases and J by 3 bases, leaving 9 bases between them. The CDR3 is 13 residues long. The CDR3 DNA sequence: TGTGCCAGTAGTATGTCCCCAGACTACGAGCAGTACTTC. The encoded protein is CASSMSPDYEQYF.

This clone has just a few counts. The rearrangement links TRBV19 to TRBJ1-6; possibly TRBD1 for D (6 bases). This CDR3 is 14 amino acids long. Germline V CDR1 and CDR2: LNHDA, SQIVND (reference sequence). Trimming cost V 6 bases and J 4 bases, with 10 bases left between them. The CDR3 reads CASRDSPYNSPLHF. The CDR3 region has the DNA TGTGCCAGTAGGGACAGTCCTTATAATTCACCCCTCCACTTT. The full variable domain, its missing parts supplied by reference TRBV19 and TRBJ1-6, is DGGITQSPKYLFRKEGQNVTLSCEQNLNHDAMYWYRQDPGQGLRLIYYSQIVNDFQKGDIAEGYSVSREKKESFPLTVTSAQKNPTAFYLCASRDSPYNSPLHFGNGTRLTVT.

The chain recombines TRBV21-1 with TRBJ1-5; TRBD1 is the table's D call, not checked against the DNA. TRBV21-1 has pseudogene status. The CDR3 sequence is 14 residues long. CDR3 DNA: TGTGCCAGCAGCAGGGCAGGGGCAGATCAGCCCCAGCATTTT. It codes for CASSRAGADQPQHF.